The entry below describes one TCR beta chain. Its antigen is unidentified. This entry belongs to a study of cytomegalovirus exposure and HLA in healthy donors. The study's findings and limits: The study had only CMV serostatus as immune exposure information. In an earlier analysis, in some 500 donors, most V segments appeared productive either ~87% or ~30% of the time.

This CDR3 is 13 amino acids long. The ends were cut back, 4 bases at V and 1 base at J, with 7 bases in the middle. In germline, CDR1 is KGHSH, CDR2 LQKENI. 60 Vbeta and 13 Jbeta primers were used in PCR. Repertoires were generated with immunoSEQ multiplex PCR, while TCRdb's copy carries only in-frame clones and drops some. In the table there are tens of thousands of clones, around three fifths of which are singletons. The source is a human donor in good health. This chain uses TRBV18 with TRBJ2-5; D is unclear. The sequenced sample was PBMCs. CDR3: CASSQTPQETQYF. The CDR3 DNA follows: TGTGCCAGCTCACAAACTCCCCAAGAGACCCAGTACTTC.